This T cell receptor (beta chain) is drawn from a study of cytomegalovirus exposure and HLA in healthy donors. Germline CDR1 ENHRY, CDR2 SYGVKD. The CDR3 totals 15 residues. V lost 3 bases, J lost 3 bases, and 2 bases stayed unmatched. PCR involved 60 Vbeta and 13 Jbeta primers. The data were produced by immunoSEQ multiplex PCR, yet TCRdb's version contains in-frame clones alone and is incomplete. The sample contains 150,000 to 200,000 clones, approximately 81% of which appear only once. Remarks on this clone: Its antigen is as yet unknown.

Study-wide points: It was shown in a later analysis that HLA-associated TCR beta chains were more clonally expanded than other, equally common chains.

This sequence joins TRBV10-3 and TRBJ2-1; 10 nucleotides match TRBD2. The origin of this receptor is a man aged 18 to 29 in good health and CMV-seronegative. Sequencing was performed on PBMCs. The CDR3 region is CAISDLAGVYNEQFF. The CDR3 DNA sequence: TGTGCCATCAGTGACCTAGCGGGGGTCTACAATGAGCAGTTCTTC.